One sample yielded the 16 T cell receptor beta chains listed below, sequenced in a study of T cells in localized non-small cell lung cancer. Sequencing was performed with immunoSEQ multiplex PCR; in TCRdb, only in-frame clones are kept and a portion is missing. Among over 30,000 clones listed, 78% were seen once. The input for sequencing was peripheral blood, taken before any cancer treatment. All receptors come from a male donor at least 60 years old with stage II squamous cell lung carcinoma.

The chain joins TRBV28 to TRBJ1-4; maybe TRBD1 (6 bases). The CDR3 runs to 17 residues. Germline lookup yields CDR1 MDHEN and CDR2 SYDVKM. Trimming left V 4 bases short and J 4 bases short, with 19 bases between. The CDR3 loop reads CASSSPFSGEVNEKLFF. The CDR3 bases are TGTGCCAGCAGTTCCCCCTTCTCAGGGGAGGTTAATGAAAAACTGTTTTTT.

The CDR3 spells CASSAGTGVGEQFF. CDR3 sequence (DNA): TGTGCCAGTAGTGCAGGGACAGGGGTGGGTGAGCAGTTCTTC. V is TRBV19 and J is TRBJ2-1; 10 bases map to TRBD1. The junction had 7 bases not matched to a gene; V was cut back by 5 bases and J by 9 bases. The V gene's germline CDR1 is LNHDA and CDR2 SQIVND (reference sequence). CDR3 length: 14 residues.

The chain is built from TRBV5-1 and TRBJ2-5; 9 bases map to TRBD2. The CDR3 is made up of 14 amino acids. Germline loops: CDR1 SGHRS, CDR2 YFSETQ. The trim removed 4 bases at V and 5 bases at J, leaving 6 bases unmatched. CDR3 residues: CASSHGTSWETQYF. CDR3 nucleotide sequence: TGCGCCAGCAGCCACGGGACTAGCTGGGAGACCCAGTACTTC.

The chain couples TRBV5-3 to TRBJ2-7, with D possibly being TRBD1 (5 bases). TRBV5-3 is reported as an ORF; its role is uncertain. There are 14 residues in the CDR3. Trimming left V 7 bases short and J 0 bases short, with 14 bases between. The CDR3 sequence is CARLGRTSSYEQYF. The CDR3 coding sequence is TGTGCCAGATTAGGGCGGACAAGCTCCTACGAGCAGTACTTC.

This rearrangement joins TRBV12-5 to TRBJ1-2; D remains unclear. Germline V lookup: CDR1 LGHNT, CDR2 FRNRAP. The CDR3 has 13 residues. V was trimmed by 8 bases and J by 0 bases, leaving 10 bases between them. In DNA, the CDR3 is TGTGCTAGTTCCCTAATCTCTAACTATGGCTACACCTTC. Translating gives CASSLISNYGYTF. The full variable domain, in which reference TRBV12-5 and TRBJ1-2 provide the parts outside the CDR3, is DARVTQTPRHKVTEMGQEVTMRCQPILGHNTVFWYRQTMMQGLELLAYFRNRAPLDDSGMPKDRFSAEMPDATLATLKIQPSEPRDSAVYFCASSLISNYGYTFGSGTRLTVV.

The V gene is TRBV5-1, the J gene TRBJ2-3, with D possibly matching TRBD1 (5 bases). Germline loops: CDR1 SGHRS, CDR2 YFSETQ. Trimming left V 3 bases short and J 7 bases short, with 12 bases between. The CDR3 has 13 residues. In DNA, the CDR3 is TGCGCCAGCAGCTCGGAAGGGGCTTATACGCAGTATTTT. Translated, it gives CASSSEGAYTQYF.

This chain connects TRBV7-6 to TRBJ1-6; D perhaps matches TRBD1 (6 bases). Germline-derived CDR1 and CDR2 are SGHVS and FNYEAQ. This CDR3 has 15 amino acids. V was cut by 5 bases and J by 6 bases, with 14 bases left in between. Here the CDR3 DNA reads TGTGCCAGCAGCGAGCAACAGGGAGGTAATTCACCCCTCCACTTT. It translates to CASSEQQGGNSPLHF.

The rearrangement joins TRBV5-6 to TRBJ2-5, with 7 bases identical to TRBD1. The germline V gene encodes CDR1 SGHDT and CDR2 YYEEEE. The CDR3 is made up of 15 amino acids. Unmatched junction bases numbered 11, after V lost 0 bases and J lost 9 bases. The CDR3 nucleotides read TGTGCCAGCAGCTTGGCGACAGGGAACCCGAGACCCCAGTACTTC. Protein: CASSLATGNPRPQYF.

The V gene is TRBV6-5, the J gene TRBJ2-2; the D gene is possibly TRBD1 (5 bases). V lost 5 bases to trimming and J lost 4 bases, with 11 bases between them. The germline gives CDR1 MNHEY, CDR2 SVGAGI. The CDR3 length is 14 residues. The CDR3 DNA is TGTGCCAGCAGTGACAGTGTGGCCACCGGGGAGCTGTTTTTT. It codes for CASSDSVATGELFF.

The chain employs TRBV6-1 and TRBJ2-7; no reliable D call. The CDR3 covers 14 residues. Germline assignment: CDR1 MNHNS and CDR2 SASEGT. V was shortened by 5 bases and J by 7 bases, with 18 bases between the two germline ends. CDR3 loop: CASSLTGPPEEQYF. The DNA of the CDR3 is TGTGCCAGCAGTCTTACGGGTCCTCCTGAGGAGCAGTACTTC.

This sequence joins TRBV14 and TRBJ2-3; D is uncertain. Per the germline V gene, CDR1 is SGHDN and CDR2 is FVKESK. V lost 0 bases, J lost 7 bases, and 8 bases lay in between. The CDR3 spans 13 residues. The CDR3, as DNA: TGTGCCAGCAGCCAAGATCGCAGTAATACGCAGTATTTT. Translated: CASSQDRSNTQYF.

This clone is a singleton in its sample. This chain joins TRBV5-6 and TRBJ2-5; TRBD2 agrees at 7 bases. Germline CDR1 reads SGHDT; CDR2 reads YYEEEE. The CDR3 runs 15 residues. V lost 4 bases, J lost 0 bases, and 6 bases stayed unmatched. CDR3 nucleotides: TGTGCCAGCAGCCTAACGAGCGGGGACCAAGAGACCCAGTACTTC. As protein: CASSLTSGDQETQYF.

The rearrangement links TRBV6-1 to TRBJ2-5; no definite D call. CDR3 length equals 14 residues. Germline values: CDR1 MNHNS, CDR2 SASEGT. V shed 4 bases and J shed 0 bases, with 9 bases lying between them. CDR3 DNA sequence: TGTGCCAGCAGTGGGGTGGGGTACCAAGAGACCCAGTACTTC. It yields the protein CASSGVGYQETQYF.

This clone was seen just once. The chain's CDR3 is CATAGTDKYEQYF. The CDR3 DNA reads as TGTGCCACCGCCGGGACGGACAAGTACGAGCAGTACTTC. The rearrangement joins TRBV28 to TRBJ2-7; perhaps D is TRBD1 or TRBD2 (5 bases each). The length of the CDR3 is 13 residues. CDR1 and CDR2 from the germline V gene are MDHEN and SYDVKM. V was shortened by 10 bases and J by 4 bases, with 17 bases between the two germline ends.

The chain has TRBV6-1 and TRBJ2-2, with D tentatively TRBD1 (5 bases). Germline assignment: CDR1 MNHNS and CDR2 SASEGT. This CDR3 has 13 residues. The V gene lost 8 bases and the J gene lost 0 bases, with 7 bases spanning the gap. Written as DNA, the CDR3 is TGTGCCAGCTGCAGGGCGAACACCGGGGAGCTGTTTTTT. Residues: CASCRANTGELFF.

This clone appeared a few times. The chain employs TRBV4-1 and TRBJ1-4, with 9 bases identical to TRBD1. V dropped 0 bases and J dropped 11; count of bases not matched to a gene: 4. The CDR3 extends over 14 amino acids. Germline V lookup: CDR1 MGHRA, CDR2 YSYEKL. The CDR3 protein is CASSQERQGDKLFF. CDR3 DNA: TGCGCCAGCAGCCAAGAGCGACAGGGGGACAAACTGTTTTTT.